What follows are 27 T cell receptor beta chains derived from one specimen sequenced in a study of control samples from healthy donors and cancer patients (dated by TCRdb to about 2020). Library creation used the immunoSEQ multiplex PCR assay. TCRdb provides this immuneACCESS table in a form limited to in-frame rearrangements. Some clones are lacking; in checked studies, under half of them reflect an unresolved V gene, and why the rest are absent is not known. The sample includes roughly 180,000 clones, with just under 95% observed a single time. The ten top clones hold approximately 4% of the sample. The sequenced material came from blood. The receptors derive from a woman in her fifties or sixties in good health.

The chain has TRBV2 and TRBJ2-5, with unresolved D. The CDR3 runs 14 residues. V was cut by 3 bases and J by 2 bases, with 10 bases left in between. Germline assignment: CDR1 SNHLY and CDR2 FYNNEI. The CDR3: CASSEPDGQETQYF. CDR3 coding DNA: TGTGCCAGCAGTGAGCCGGACGGTCAAGAGACCCAGTACTTC.

CDR3 nucleotide sequence: TGTGCCAGCAGCTGGGGACAAATTAATCAGCCCCAGCATTTT. Protein sequence: CASSWGQINQPQHF. The V and J genes are TRBV5-6 and TRBJ1-5, with D tentatively TRBD1 (6 bases). The V and J ends lost 3 bases and 4 bases respectively, with 11 bases between them. Germline V lookup: CDR1 SGHDT, CDR2 YYEEEE. CDR3 length equals 14 residues.

The chain combines TRBV18 with TRBJ1-1; 7 bases are shared with TRBD1. The CDR3 is 14 residues long. Per germline, CDR1 KGHSH and CDR2 LQKENI. V shed 5 bases and J 11 bases; nucleotides not matched to a gene: 14. Here the CDR3 reads CASSTDRVPELAFF. The CDR3 region has the DNA TGTGCCAGCTCAACCGACAGGGTGCCAGAATTGGCTTTCTTT.

The rearrangement joins TRBV11-2 to TRBJ1-1; 7 bases match TRBD1. This CDR3 is built from 18 residues. Germline trimming cut 4 bases from V and 2 bases from J; bases unmatched to any gene: 16. The germline CDR1 and CDR2 sequences are SGHAT and FQNNGV. The CDR3 is CASSSNLGQRAHNTEAFF. The CDR3 nucleotides read TGTGCCAGCAGCTCCAACCTGGGACAGCGGGCCCATAACACTGAAGCTTTCTTT. The variable domain in full, with the rest retrieved from reference TRBV11-2 and TRBJ1-1, is EAGVAQSPRYKIIEKRQSVAFWCNPISGHATLYWYQQILGQGPKLLIQFQNNGVVDDSQLPKDRFSAERLKGVDSTLKIQPAKLEDSAVYLCASSSNLGQRAHNTEAFFGQGTRLTVV.

This chain uses TRBV2 with TRBJ2-7; 10 nucleotides line up with TRBD1. The germline V gene encodes CDR1 SNHLY and CDR2 FYNNEI. The trim removed 5 bases at V and 6 bases at J, leaving 7 bases unmatched. The CDR3 runs 14 residues. The CDR3 nucleotides are TGTGCCAGCAGTTACCGGACAGGGGGAATCGAGCAGTACTTC. It is translated as CASSYRTGGIEQYF. The entire variable domain, with the rest obtained from reference TRBV2 and TRBJ2-7, is as follows: EPEVTQTPSHQVTQMGQEVILRCVPISNHLYFYWYRQILGQKVEFLVSFYNNEISEKSEIFDDQFSVERPDGSNFTLKIRSTKLEDSAMYFCASSYRTGGIEQYFGPGTRLTVT.

The rearrangement joins TRBV7-2 to TRBJ1-2, with D possibly being TRBD1 (5 bases). V lost 2 bases to trimming and J lost 5 bases, with 12 bases between them. This CDR3 is 14 amino acids long. Per germline, CDR1 SGHTA and CDR2 FQGNSA. CDR3 in amino acids: CASSLPRAGYGYTF. The CDR3 region has the DNA TGTGCCAGCAGCTTACCCAGGGCGGGGTATGGCTACACCTTC.

The chain employs TRBV4-3 and TRBJ2-1; the D gene could be TRBD1 or TRBD2 (5 bases each). This CDR3 is built from 16 residues. In germline, CDR1 is LGHNA, CDR2 YSLEER. V gave up 1 base and J gave up 7 bases, with 17 bases separating them. CDR3 sequence: CASSQGSVLGGNEQFF. The DNA for the CDR3 is TGCGCCAGCAGCCAAGGTTCGGTCCTTGGGGGTAATGAGCAGTTCTTC.

The J gene is TRBJ1-1, the V gene TRBV7-7; unclear D gene. The germline V gene encodes CDR1 SSHAT and CDR2 FNYEAQ (reference sequence). V lost 2 bases, J lost 2 bases, and 6 bases lay in between. The CDR3 length is 13 residues. The CDR3 spells CASSLTDNTEAFF. CDR3 nucleotide sequence: TGTGCCAGCAGCTTAACGGATAACACTGAAGCTTTCTTT.

The rearrangement uses TRBV7-6 and TRBJ1-1, with 8 nucleotides matching TRBD1. After removal of 3 bases from V and 4 bases from J, the junction contained 4 bases not matched to a gene. Germline V lookup: CDR1 SGHVS, CDR2 FNYEAQ. This CDR3 spans 14 amino acids. CDR3 coding DNA: TGTGCCAGCAGCTTTAGGACAGGGAGCACTGAAGCTTTCTTT. Encoded protein: CASSFRTGSTEAFF.

V usage is TRBV23-1 and J usage is TRBJ2-7; 8 nucleotides line up with TRBD2. TRBV23-1 is known as an ORF, though its function is uncertain. V was clipped by 4 bases and J by 7 bases; unmatched bases: 15. The CDR3 totals 16 residues. The chain's CDR3 is CASSPTGGRKSGEQYF. The CDR3 DNA reads as TGCGCCAGCAGTCCAACGGGGGGGCGAAAATCGGGTGAGCAGTACTTC.

The chain carries TRBV6-1 and TRBJ2-7; 10 bases line up with TRBD1. V trimming: 2 bases; J trimming: 1 base; junction bases outside the gene matches: 8. The CDR3 is 17 amino acids. In germline, CDR1 is MNHNS, CDR2 SASEGT. The CDR3 here is CASSELGRGQGSYEQYF. The CDR3 nucleotides read TGTGCCAGCAGTGAATTAGGTAGGGGACAGGGGTCCTACGAGCAGTACTTC.

The chain joins TRBV10-3 to TRBJ1-2; 8 nucleotides match TRBD1. The ends lost 0 bases at V and 7 bases at J; junction bases unmatched: 7. The CDR3 has 15 residues. Looked up from germline, CDR1 is ENHRY and CDR2 is SYGVKD. The CDR3 bases are TGTGCCATCAGTGAGTCGAGTCAGGGGGCGTTTGGCTACACCTTC. Translated, it gives CAISESSQGAFGYTF.

This clone was picked up one time. J is TRBJ1-3 and V is TRBV7-2, with D hard to call. V was cut by 1 base and J by 4 bases, with 14 bases left in between. The CDR3 consists of 16 residues. CDR1 and CDR2 from the germline V gene are SGHTA and FQGNSA. Here the CDR3 reads CASSLVSLSAGNTIYF. CDR3 nucleotide sequence: TGTGCCAGCAGCTTAGTTTCTTTGTCCGCCGGAAACACCATATATTTT.

The chain recombines TRBV7-2 with TRBJ1-5; maybe TRBD1 (6 bases). The V gene's germline CDR1 is SGHTA and CDR2 FQGNSA. V lost 4 bases and J 2 bases, leaving 18 bases between the germline ends. This CDR3 comprises 17 residues. CDR3 in amino acids: CASSSGPDSLRNQPQHF. The CDR3 region has the DNA TGTGCCAGCAGCTCAGGCCCGGACAGTCTCCGCAATCAGCCCCAGCATTTT.

The V call is TRBV2, the J call TRBJ2-2; D remains ambiguous. CDR1 SNHLY and CDR2 FYNNEI come from the germline V gene. The CDR3 spans 13 residues. Between the trimmed V and J ends, which lost 8 bases and 7 bases, there was a span of 14 bases. The CDR3 here is CASANREDGELFF. DNA for the CDR3: TGTGCCAGCGCAAATCGAGAGGACGGGGAGCTGTTTTTT.

J is TRBJ2-5 and V is TRBV7-7; 7 bases line up with TRBD2. Germline V gives CDR1 SSHAT, CDR2 FNYEAQ (reference sequence). V gave up 0 bases and J gave up 2 bases; unmatched junction bases: 6. This CDR3 comprises 16 residues. This CDR3 is CASSLAPAGMQETQYF. DNA of the CDR3: TGTGCCAGCAGCTTAGCCCCAGCGGGGATGCAAGAGACCCAGTACTTC.

V and J are TRBV6-5 and TRBJ1-1; tentatively, D is TRBD1 (5 bases). Germline CDR1 reads MNHEY; CDR2 reads SVGAGI. The CDR3 is 13 amino acids. Trimming removed 7 bases from V and 6 bases from J, with 15 bases in between. CDR3 in amino acids: CASTPPWGPEAFF. The DNA for the CDR3 is TGTGCCAGCACCCCCCCGTGGGGACCTGAAGCTTTCTTT.

V usage is TRBV12-3 or TRBV12-4 and J usage is TRBJ1-2; D is uncertain. Trimming took off 3 bases at V and 8 bases at J, with 7 bases between the two ends. This CDR3 contains 11 residues. The CDR3 reads CASSFGKGYTF. Written as DNA, the CDR3 is TGTGCCAGCAGTTTTGGGAAGGGCTACACCTTC.

This chain uses TRBV2 with TRBJ2-1; unclear D gene. Germline values: CDR1 SNHLY, CDR2 FYNNEI. V was pared by 9 bases and J by 7 bases, with 19 bases between. The CDR3 totals 14 residues. CDR3 loop: CASVRTDPGNEQFF. For the CDR3, the DNA is TGTGCCAGTGTACGCACGGACCCCGGGAATGAGCAGTTCTTC.

The chain uses TRBV19 and TRBJ1-2; D might be TRBD1 (5 bases). This CDR3 comprises 14 residues. The V end lost 3 bases, the J end lost 5 bases, and 13 bases lay between the germline ends. Looked up from germline, CDR1 is LNHDA and CDR2 is SQIVND (reference sequence). DNA for the CDR3: TGTGCCAGTAGTATTAGGGCAGGGCGGTATGGCTACACCTTC. Translating it yields CASSIRAGRYGYTF.

The chain uses TRBV5-5 and TRBJ1-6; 7 nucleotides agree with TRBD1. CDR1 SGHKS and CDR2 YYEKEE come from the germline V gene (reference sequence). The CDR3 is made up of 16 amino acids. Germline trimming cut 2 bases from V and 4 bases from J; bases unmatched to any gene: 6. As DNA, the CDR3 is TGTGCCAGCAGCTTTGGGACAGCCGGATATAATTCACCCCTCCACTTT. This translates into CASSFGTAGYNSPLHF.

The V gene is TRBV5-8, the J gene TRBJ2-3; 12 bases match TRBD2. CDR1 and CDR2 (germline): SGHTS, YDEGEE. The V gene end was trimmed by 0 bases and the J gene end by 2 bases; junction bases not matched to a gene: 1. This CDR3 has 16 residues. CDR3 bases: TGTGCCAGCAGCTTGGGACTAGCGGGGGTCACAGATACGCAGTATTTT. Encoded protein: CASSLGLAGVTDTQYF.

In nucleotides, the CDR3 is TGTGCCAGCACCACACGGATGCCGGGGTGCAATCAGCCCCAGCATTTT. It translates to CASTTRMPGCNQPQHF. This chain joins TRBV25-1 and TRBJ1-5; D is ambiguous. Trimming stripped 7 bases from V and 2 bases from J, with 18 bases between. Germline-derived CDR1 and CDR2 are MGHDK and SYGVNS. The CDR3 extends over 16 amino acids.

V gene TRBV6-5 combines with J gene TRBJ2-2; D is unresolved. The CDR3 sequence is 15 residues long. V lost 5 bases and J 4 bases, leaving 14 bases between the germline ends. Germline-derived CDR1 and CDR2 are MNHEY and SVGAGI. The CDR3 nucleotides read TGTGCCAGCAGTCGCTCGGGCATCCTCACCGGGGAGCTGTTTTTT. Its translation: CASSRSGILTGELFF.

The genes are TRBV30 and TRBJ2-1; D may be TRBD2 (6 bases). This CDR3 spans 16 amino acids. Germline CDR1 and CDR2: GTSNPN and SVGIG (reference sequence). V was clipped by 3 bases and J by 0 bases, with 15 bases between them. CDR3 nucleotide sequence: TGTGCCTGGAGCCCTTGGGCGGGGAACTCCTACAATGAGCAGTTCTTC. It specifies CAWSPWAGNSYNEQFF. The variable domain in full, with the rest retrieved from reference TRBV30 and TRBJ2-1, is SQTIHQWPATLVQPVGSPLSLECTVEGTSNPNLYWYRQAAGRGLQLLFYSVGIGQISSEVPQNLSASRPQDRQFILSSKKLLLSDSGFYLCAWSPWAGNSYNEQFFGPGTRLTVL.

The chain links TRBV7-9 to TRBJ2-3; D remains unclear. Trimming cost V 4 bases and J 2 bases, with 1 base left between them. Germline V CDR1 and CDR2: SEHNR, FQNEAQ (reference sequence). There are 11 residues in the CDR3. CDR3 sequence: CASSYTDTQYF. As DNA, the CDR3 is TGTGCCAGCAGCTACACAGATACGCAGTATTTT.

The genes are TRBV19 and TRBJ2-1, with D possibly called TRBD1 or TRBD2 (6 bases each). This CDR3 contains 13 residues. Germline CDR1 and CDR2: LNHDA and SQIVND (reference sequence). Trimming cost V 6 bases and J 8 bases, with 14 bases left between them. The CDR3 DNA follows: TGTGCCAGTAGGGAGGGGGTATGGGATGAGCAGTTCTTC. Translating gives CASREGVWDEQFF. Using reference TRBV19 and TRBJ2-1 for the parts outside the CDR3, the full variable domain is DGGITQSPKYLFRKEGQNVTLSCEQNLNHDAMYWYRQDPGQGLRLIYYSQIVNDFQKGDIAEGYSVSREKKESFPLTVTSAQKNPTAFYLCASREGVWDEQFFGPGTRLTVL.